One and the same sample provided the 24 T cell receptor beta chains below, sequenced in a study of blood T cell repertoires in COVID-19. TCRdb's table, derived via immunoSEQ multiplex PCR, lists solely in-frame clones and lacks some. The data hold hundreds of thousands of clones, with roughly 88% observed a single time. The sample was peripheral blood. These TCRs come from a young woman who had recovered from COVID-19.

V and J are TRBV24-1 and TRBJ2-5; D is uncertain. V lost 1 base and J 2 bases, leaving 10 bases between the germline ends. The CDR3 covers 15 residues. Germline V gene lookup returns CDR1 KGHDR and CDR2 SFDVKD. CDR3 sequence (DNA): TGTGCCACCAGTGATTTTAACGGTAATCAAGAGACCCAGTACTTC. It is translated as CATSDFNGNQETQYF.

This chain connects TRBV6-5 to TRBJ2-1, with a tentative D call TRBD1 (7 bases). This CDR3 is built from 14 residues. CDR1 and CDR2 (germline): MNHEY, SVGAGI. With 6 bases removed from V and 2 bases from J, the gap between germline ends came to 11 bases. The CDR3 DNA is TGTGCCAGCAGGGCAGGGGGGACCTACAATGAGCAGTTCTTC. As protein: CASRAGGTYNEQFF.

The J gene is TRBJ1-4, the V gene TRBV2, with D possibly TRBD1 on 5 matching bases. This CDR3 is 14 amino acids long. The V gene lost 0 bases and the J gene lost 12 bases, with 14 bases spanning the gap. Germline CDR1 is SNHLY and CDR2 is FYNNEI. CDR3 nucleotides: TGTGCCAGCAGTGAAGCTGACATTGTGGGGCAACTGTTTTTT. Its protein is CASSEADIVGQLFF.

The rearrangement links TRBV6-4 to TRBJ1-1; D gene unclear. With 0 bases removed from V and 1 base from J, the gap between germline ends came to 9 bases. The germline gives CDR1 MRHNA, CDR2 SNTAGT. This CDR3 has 15 residues. CDR3 nucleotides: TGTGCCAGCAGTGACTCCCCGGGAGGGAACACTGAAGCTTTCTTT. Its translation is CASSDSPGGNTEAFF.

This sequence joins TRBV7-8 and TRBJ2-2; TRBD1 matches 10 bases. V shed 5 bases, J shed 2 bases, and the junction held 5 bases outside the gene matches. This CDR3 spans 16 amino acids. Germline V CDR1 and CDR2: SGHVS, FQNEAQ. The CDR3 is CASSAWTGGNTGELFF. The CDR3 DNA is TGTGCCAGCAGCGCGTGGACAGGGGGAAACACCGGGGAGCTGTTTTTT.

About this clone itself: Other DNA sequences in this sample translate to the same CDR3. The rearrangement links TRBV4-3 to TRBJ2-7; D might be TRBD1 (6 bases). This CDR3 region has 13 residues. CDR1 and CDR2 from the germline V gene are LGHNA and YSLEER. Trimming left V 3 bases short and J 4 bases short, with 10 bases between. The DNA of the CDR3 is TGCGCCAGCAGCCAGGACAGCAGTTACGAGCAGTACTTC. This encodes CASSQDSSYEQYF.

V gene TRBV21-1 combines with J gene TRBJ2-7; the table's D call, TRBD2, was not checked against the DNA. TRBV21-1 is deemed a pseudogene. CDR3 length: 13 residues. The CDR3 here is CASSSVPSYEQYF. In nucleotides, the CDR3 is TGTGCCAGCAGCAGCGTACCTTCCTACGAGCAGTACTTC.

The V call is TRBV2, the J call TRBJ1-1, with unresolved D. The CDR3 has 14 residues. Trimming removed 6 bases from V and 4 bases from J, with 15 bases in between. Germline CDR1 SNHLY, CDR2 FYNNEI. The CDR3 DNA reads TGTGCCAGCAGGCCGATCGTCACGGGCACTGAAGCTTTCTTT. It codes for CASRPIVTGTEAFF.

The CDR3 sequence: CATSDGDRGKSYNEQFF. As DNA, the CDR3 is TGTGCCACCAGTGACGGGGACAGAGGGAAATCTTACAATGAGCAGTTCTTC. The chain joins TRBV24-1 to TRBJ2-1; 7 bases align to TRBD1. The CDR3 length is 17 residues. Germline V gives CDR1 KGHDR, CDR2 SFDVKD. The J segment lost 4 bases and the V segment lost 4 bases, leaving 12 bases of the junction unmatched.

The V call is TRBV7-2, the J call TRBJ1-1; TRBD1 might be the D (6 bases). Trimming took off 2 bases at V and 1 base at J, with 8 bases between the two ends. The CDR3 is made up of 14 amino acids. Germline loops: CDR1 SGHTA, CDR2 FQGNSA. The CDR3 loop is CASSLKQGNTEAFF. The DNA for the CDR3 is TGTGCCAGCAGCTTAAAACAGGGGAACACTGAAGCTTTCTTT.

The rearrangement links TRBV6-5 to TRBJ2-7; 7 bases line up with TRBD2. The trim removed 2 bases at V and 4 bases at J, leaving 2 bases unmatched. CDR3 length equals 13 residues. Germline V gene data show CDR1 as MNHEY and CDR2 as SVGAGI. In DNA, the CDR3 is TGTGCCAGCAGTTACGGGGGGGAGTACGAGCAGTACTTC. This translates into CASSYGGEYEQYF.

The chain uses TRBV6-5 and TRBJ1-2, with a possible D match to TRBD1 (6 bases). This CDR3 comprises 12 residues. V lost 6 bases and J lost 4, with 9 bases in between. Germline loops: CDR1 MNHEY, CDR2 SVGAGI. The CDR3: CASSGQSYGYTF. The CDR3 DNA follows: TGTGCCAGCAGCGGACAGAGCTATGGCTACACCTTC.

The rearrangement joins TRBV29-1 to TRBJ2-1; TRBD1 is a possible D gene (5 bases). The CDR3 is 14 residues long. Per the germline V gene, CDR1 is SQVTM and CDR2 is ANQGSEA. Deletions cut 5 bases from V and 0 bases from J, with 11 bases between. This chain's CDR3 is CSVSKGNSYNEQFF. The DNA for the CDR3 is TGCAGCGTTTCTAAGGGGAACTCCTACAATGAGCAGTTCTTC.

The CDR3 DNA reads TGTGCCAGCAGCCTCCTCTTGGACAGAGGAAACACCATATATTTT. Residues: CASSLLLDRGNTIYF. J is TRBJ1-3 and V is TRBV7-8, with TRBD1 as a possible D gene (6 bases). V was trimmed by 5 bases and J by 4 bases, leaving 15 bases between them. This CDR3 has 15 amino acids. Germline lookup yields CDR1 SGHVS and CDR2 FQNEAQ.

This clone has a handful of counts. The rearrangement uses TRBV2 and TRBJ1-1; maybe TRBD1 (6 bases). Per germline, CDR1 SNHLY and CDR2 FYNNEI. The CDR3 spans 13 residues. Trimming stripped 1 base from V and 7 bases from J, with 10 bases between. The CDR3 loop reads CASSEDRDDEAFF. In DNA, the CDR3 is TGTGCCAGCAGTGAAGACAGGGACGATGAAGCTTTCTTT.

This clone was counted only a few times. The chain carries TRBV7-9 and TRBJ2-5; 9 nucleotides agree with TRBD1. The CDR3 consists of 15 residues. Germline CDR1 SEHNR, CDR2 FQNEAQ (reference sequence). Germline trimming cut 3 bases from V and 1 base from J; bases unmatched to any gene: 3. Here the CDR3 DNA reads TGTGCCAGCAGCTTTACAGGGGGCGCCCAAGAGACCCAGTACTTC. It yields the protein CASSFTGGAQETQYF.

The genes are TRBV11-2 and TRBJ2-7; TRBD1 matches 8 bases. This CDR3 contains 15 residues. In germline, CDR1 is SGHAT, CDR2 FQNNGV. Unmatched junction bases numbered 3, after V lost 0 bases and J lost 2 bases. In DNA form, the CDR3 reads TGTGCCAGCAGCTTAGAGTCGGACAGGGCCTACGAGCAGTACTTC. Translation gives CASSLESDRAYEQYF.

The gene calls are TRBV5-4 and TRBJ1-6; tentatively, D is TRBD1 (6 bases). The ends were cut back, 4 bases at V and 8 bases at J, with 22 bases in the middle. Germline CDR1 is SGHNT and CDR2 is YYREEE (reference sequence). The CDR3 sequence is 17 residues long. The chain's CDR3 is CASSQVGSPYRDSPLHF. In nucleotides, the CDR3 is TGTGCCAGCAGCCAAGTCGGCAGTCCGTACAGGGATTCACCCCTCCACTTT.

V usage is TRBV7-5 and J usage is TRBJ1-6; the table calls TRBD1, which could not be checked here. TRBV7-5 is labeled a pseudogene. The CDR3 consists of 17 residues. The CDR3 sequence: CARSLVVGDRENSPLHF. The DNA of the CDR3 is TGTGCCAGAAGCTTAGTAGTGGGAGACAGGGAAAATTCACCCCTCCACTTT.

The chain recombines TRBV7-7 with TRBJ2-2; 9 bases align to TRBD2. Germline values: CDR1 SSHAT, CDR2 FNYEAQ (reference sequence). The J segment lost 6 bases and the V segment lost 1 base, leaving 6 bases of the junction unmatched. CDR3 length: 16 residues. In DNA, the CDR3 is TGTGCCAGCAGCTTAGTTGGCGGGGGGGCCGCCGGGGAGCTGTTTTTT. This codes for CASSLVGGGAAGELFF.

V and J are TRBV7-9 and TRBJ2-3, with 10 nucleotides matching TRBD2. Germline CDR1 and CDR2: SEHNR and FQNEAQ (reference sequence). The CDR3 has 16 residues. V dropped 1 base and J dropped 4; count of bases not matched to a gene: 5. DNA for the CDR3: TGTGCCAGCAGCTTAGGACACAGCGGGGGGGCAGATACGCAGTATTTT. Its protein is CASSLGHSGGADTQYF.

The V gene is TRBV18, the J gene TRBJ2-7; 9 nucleotides match TRBD2. This CDR3 is 16 amino acids long. Losses at the gene ends were 5 bases for V and 5 bases for J; bases not matched to a gene: 13. Germline CDR1 is KGHSH and CDR2 is LQKENI. The CDR3 region is CASSTTGTSIYDEQYF. The CDR3 DNA sequence: TGTGCCAGCTCAACTACCGGGACTAGCATATACGACGAGCAGTACTTC.

The V call is TRBV15, the J call TRBJ2-1; 7 bases are a match to TRBD1. Looked up from germline, CDR1 is LNHNV and CDR2 is YYDKDF (reference sequence). With V trimmed by 1 base and J by 0 bases, 3 bases remained unmatched. The CDR3 is 16 amino acids. The CDR3 nucleotides read TGTGCCACCAGCAGAGTTAGGGGGCACTCCTACAATGAGCAGTTCTTC. The encoded protein is CATSRVRGHSYNEQFF.

The V call is TRBV29-1, the J call TRBJ1-6, with 10 nucleotides matching TRBD1. The CDR3 spans 13 residues. Germline assignment: CDR1 SQVTM and CDR2 ANQGSEA. J gave up 6 bases and V 6 bases, and 2 bases lay outside the gene matches. The CDR3 DNA sequence: TGCAGCGTAGGACAGGGGGTTAATTCACCCCTCCACTTT. It yields the protein CSVGQGVNSPLHF. Using reference TRBV29-1 and TRBJ1-6 for the parts outside the CDR3, the full variable domain is SAVISQKPSRDICQRGTSLTIQCQVDSQVTMMFWYRQQPGQSLTLIATANQGSEATYESGFVIDKFPISRPNLTFSTLTVSNMSPEDSSIYLCSVGQGVNSPLHFGNGTRLTVT.